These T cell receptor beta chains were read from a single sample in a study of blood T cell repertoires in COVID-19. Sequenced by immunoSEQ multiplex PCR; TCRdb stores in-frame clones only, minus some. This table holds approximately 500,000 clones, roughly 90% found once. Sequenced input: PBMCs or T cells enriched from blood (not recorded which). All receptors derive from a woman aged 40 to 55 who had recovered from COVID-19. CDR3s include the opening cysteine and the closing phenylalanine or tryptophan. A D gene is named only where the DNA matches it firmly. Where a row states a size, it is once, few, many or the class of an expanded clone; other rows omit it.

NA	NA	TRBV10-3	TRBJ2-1	TGTGCCATCAGTGATTTAAGTCGGGGTCAGGGGAATGAGCAGTTCTTC	CAISDLSRGQGNEQFF
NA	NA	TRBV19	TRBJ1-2	TGTGCCAGTAGTATTAATTACGGGGTGGGCTACACCTTC	CASSINYGVGYTF
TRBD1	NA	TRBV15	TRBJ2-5	TGTGCCACCAGCAGAGATCGAGGACAGGGTCAGACCCAGTACTTC	CATSRDRGQGQTQYF
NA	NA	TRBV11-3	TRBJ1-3	TGTGCCAGCACCCTGCAACAGGGAGCTGGAAACACCATATATTTT	CASTLQQGAGNTIYF
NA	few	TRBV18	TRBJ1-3	TGTGCCAGCTCAACCCAGGGTGCAGGAAACACCATATATTTT	CASSTQGAGNTIYF
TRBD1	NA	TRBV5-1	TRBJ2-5	TGCGCCAGCAGCTTCGGTGGGACAGCAACAGAGACCCAGTACTTC	CASSFGGTATETQYF
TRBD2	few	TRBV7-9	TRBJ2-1	TGTGCCAGCAGCTTAGAGGGACTAGCGGGAGACAATGAGCAGTTCTTC	CASSLEGLAGDNEQFF
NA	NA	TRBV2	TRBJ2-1	TGTGCCAACGGCAAGGGGCAGGGCAGTAGTGAGCAGTTCTTC	CANGKGQGSSEQFF
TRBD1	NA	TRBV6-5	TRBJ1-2	TGTGCCAGCAGTCAAACAGGGGGCGGGCTTGGCTACACCTTC	CASSQTGGGLGYTF
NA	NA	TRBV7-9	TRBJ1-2	TGTGCCAGCAGCTTAGTAGTGGTCGGGGGAAGTTTGGATAATGGCTACACCTTC	CASSLVVVGGSLDNGYTF
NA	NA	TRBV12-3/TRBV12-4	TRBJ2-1	TGTGCCGGAGGTGTTGGGGATGAGCAGTTCTTC	CAGGVGDEQFF
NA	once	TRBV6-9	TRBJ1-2	TGTGCCAGCAGTTACAGTCAACACTACACCTTC	CASSYSQHYTF
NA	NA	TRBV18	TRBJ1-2	TGTGCCAGCTCACAACGACAGCTATCCCCAGGCTACACCTTC	CASSQRQLSPGYTF
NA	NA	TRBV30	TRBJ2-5	TGTGCCTGGAGTCCCTCCGAGACCCAGTACTTC	CAWSPSETQYF
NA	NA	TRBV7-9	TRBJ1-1	TGTGCCAGCAGCTTAATATCGAGGGCTGAAGCTTTCTTT	CASSLISRAEAFF
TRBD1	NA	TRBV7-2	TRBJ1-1	TGTGCCAGCAGCTTACTAGGGACAGGAATTAACACTGAAGCTTTCTTT	CASSLLGTGINTEAFF